This TCR beta chain is from a study of blood T cell repertoires in COVID-19. Study-wide background: PBMCs, B-cell-depleted T cells, or T cells were the source of the cDNA or gDNA that made up the material.

Germline V CDR1 and CDR2: WNHNN, SYGVQD (reference sequence). The CDR3 runs to 14 residues. V was shortened by 0 bases and J by 0 bases, with 4 bases between the two germline ends. Sequencing was performed with immunoSEQ multiplex PCR; in TCRdb, only in-frame clones are kept and a portion is missing. The data contain around 82,000 clones, around nine tenths of them singletons. This chain uses TRBV10-1 with TRBJ2-3; D ambiguous. The receptor comes from a human donor in a cohort sampled during active COVID-19. Sequencing was carried out using peripheral blood. CDR3 DNA sequence: TGCGCCAGCAGTGAGTCCCATAGCACAGATACGCAGTATTTT. It yields the protein CASSESHSTDTQYF.